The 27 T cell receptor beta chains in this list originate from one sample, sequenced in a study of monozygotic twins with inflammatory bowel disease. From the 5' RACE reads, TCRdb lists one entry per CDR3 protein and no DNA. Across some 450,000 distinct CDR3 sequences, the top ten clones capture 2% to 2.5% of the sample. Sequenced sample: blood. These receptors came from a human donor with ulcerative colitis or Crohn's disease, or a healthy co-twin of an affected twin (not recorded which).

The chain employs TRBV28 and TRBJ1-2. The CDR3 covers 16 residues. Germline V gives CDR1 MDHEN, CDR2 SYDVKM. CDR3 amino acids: CASSFPKTAVNYGYTF.

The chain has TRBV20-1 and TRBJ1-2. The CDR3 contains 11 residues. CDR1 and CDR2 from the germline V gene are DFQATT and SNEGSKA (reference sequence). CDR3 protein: CSARGIYGYTF.

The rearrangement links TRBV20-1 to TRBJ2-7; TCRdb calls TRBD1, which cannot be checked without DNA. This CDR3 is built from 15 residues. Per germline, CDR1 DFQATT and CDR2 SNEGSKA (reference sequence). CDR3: CSARSTGTGAFEQYF.

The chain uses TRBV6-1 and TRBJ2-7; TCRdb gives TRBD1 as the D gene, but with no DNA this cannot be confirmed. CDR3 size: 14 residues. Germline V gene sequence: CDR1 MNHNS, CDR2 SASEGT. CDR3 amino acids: CASSHGQGNYEQYF.

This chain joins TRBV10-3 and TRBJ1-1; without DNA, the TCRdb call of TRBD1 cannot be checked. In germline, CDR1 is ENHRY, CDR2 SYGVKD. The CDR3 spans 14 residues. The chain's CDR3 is CAIRTGGQNTEAFF.

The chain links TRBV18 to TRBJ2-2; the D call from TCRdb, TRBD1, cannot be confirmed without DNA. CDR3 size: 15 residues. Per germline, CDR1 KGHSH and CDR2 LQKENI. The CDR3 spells CASSPTTGNTGELFF.

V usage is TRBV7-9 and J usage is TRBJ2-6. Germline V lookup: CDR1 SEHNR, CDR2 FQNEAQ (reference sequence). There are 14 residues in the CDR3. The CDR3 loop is CASSLYSGANVLTF.

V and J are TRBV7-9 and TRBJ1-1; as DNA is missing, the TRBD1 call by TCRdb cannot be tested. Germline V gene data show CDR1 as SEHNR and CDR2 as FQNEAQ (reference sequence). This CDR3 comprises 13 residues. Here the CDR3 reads CASEGQGNTEAFF.

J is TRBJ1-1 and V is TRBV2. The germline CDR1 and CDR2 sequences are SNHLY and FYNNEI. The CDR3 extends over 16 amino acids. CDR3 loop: CASSDFGDWMNTEAFF.

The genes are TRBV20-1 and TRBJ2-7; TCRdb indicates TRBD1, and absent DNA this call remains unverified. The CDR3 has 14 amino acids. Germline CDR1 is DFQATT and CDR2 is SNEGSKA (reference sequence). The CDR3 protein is CSATTGTGLYEQYF.

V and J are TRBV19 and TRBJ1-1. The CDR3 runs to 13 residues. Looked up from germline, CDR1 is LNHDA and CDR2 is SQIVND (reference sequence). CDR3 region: CASSISDNTEAFF.

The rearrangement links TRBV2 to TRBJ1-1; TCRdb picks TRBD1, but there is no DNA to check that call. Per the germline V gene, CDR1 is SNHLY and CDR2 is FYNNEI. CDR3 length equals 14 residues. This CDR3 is CASLSQGSYTEAFF.

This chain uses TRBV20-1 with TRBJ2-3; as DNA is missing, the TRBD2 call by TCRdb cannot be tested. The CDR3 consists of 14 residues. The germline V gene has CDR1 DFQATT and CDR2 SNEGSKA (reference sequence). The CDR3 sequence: CSARDPMSGGTQYF.

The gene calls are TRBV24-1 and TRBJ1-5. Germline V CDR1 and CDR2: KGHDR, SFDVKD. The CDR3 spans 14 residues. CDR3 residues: CAISDPTKNQPQHF.

The CDR3 is CASSLTGQGAGTDTQYF. This chain joins TRBV5-1 and TRBJ2-3; the TCRdb D gene call, TRBD1, has no DNA to confirm it. The CDR3 covers 17 residues. Germline values: CDR1 SGHRS, CDR2 YFSETQ. Full variable domain (remainder filled in from reference TRBV5-1 and TRBJ2-3): KAGVTQTPRYLIKTRGQQVTLSCSPISGHRSVSWYQQTPGQGLQFLFEYFSETQRNKGNFPGRFSGRQFSNSRSEMNVSTLELGDSALYLCASSLTGQGAGTDTQYFGPGTRLTVL.

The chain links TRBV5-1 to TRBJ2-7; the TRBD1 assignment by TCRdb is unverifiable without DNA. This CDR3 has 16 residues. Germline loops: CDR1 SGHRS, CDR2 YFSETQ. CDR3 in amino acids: CASSLSQDRVFYEQYF.

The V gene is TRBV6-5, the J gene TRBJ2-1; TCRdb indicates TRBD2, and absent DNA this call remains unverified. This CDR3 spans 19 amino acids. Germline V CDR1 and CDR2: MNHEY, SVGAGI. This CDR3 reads CASSSSEIASGLQSNEQFF.

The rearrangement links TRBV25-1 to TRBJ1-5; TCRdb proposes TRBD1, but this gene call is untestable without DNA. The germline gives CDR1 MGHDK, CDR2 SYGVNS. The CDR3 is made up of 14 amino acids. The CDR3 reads CASSGGQGWQPQHF.

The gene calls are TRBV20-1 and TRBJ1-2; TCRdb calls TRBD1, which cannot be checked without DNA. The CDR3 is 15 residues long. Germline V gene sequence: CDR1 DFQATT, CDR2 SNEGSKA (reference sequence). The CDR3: CSARPRDRGQGGYTF.

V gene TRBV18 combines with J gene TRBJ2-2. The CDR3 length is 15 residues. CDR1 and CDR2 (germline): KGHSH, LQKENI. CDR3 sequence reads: CASSPTGAGTGELFF.

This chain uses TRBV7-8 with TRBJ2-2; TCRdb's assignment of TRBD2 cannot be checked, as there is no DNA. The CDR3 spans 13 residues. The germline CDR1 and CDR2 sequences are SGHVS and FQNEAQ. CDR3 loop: CASQGAVTGELFF. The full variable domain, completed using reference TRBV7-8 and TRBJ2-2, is GAGVSQSPRYKVAKRGQDVALRCDPISGHVSLFWYQQALGQGPEFLTYFQNEAQLDKSGLPSDRFFAERPEGSVSTLKIQRTQQEDSAVYLCASQGAVTGELFFGEGSRLTVL.

CDR3 region: CASSPGLAGVYSTDTQYF. The chain is built from TRBV5-1 and TRBJ2-3; TCRdb lists TRBD2, though no DNA is available to test this call. Germline V gene data show CDR1 as SGHRS and CDR2 as YFSETQ. CDR3 size: 18 residues.

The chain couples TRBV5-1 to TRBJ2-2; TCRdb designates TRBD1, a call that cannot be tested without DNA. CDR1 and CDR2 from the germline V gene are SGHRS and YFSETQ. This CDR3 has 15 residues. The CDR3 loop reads CASSLPGALTGELFF.

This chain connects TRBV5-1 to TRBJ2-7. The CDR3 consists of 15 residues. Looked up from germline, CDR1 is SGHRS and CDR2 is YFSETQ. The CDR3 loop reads CASSSPTKSSYEQYF.

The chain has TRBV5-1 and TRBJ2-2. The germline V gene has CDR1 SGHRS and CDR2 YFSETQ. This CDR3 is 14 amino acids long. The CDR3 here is CASSLAPAPGSCFF.

The CDR3 loop reads CASSLVGRDYGYTF. This chain joins TRBV7-2 and TRBJ1-2. Germline loops: CDR1 SGHTA, CDR2 FQGNSA. The CDR3 length is 14 residues.

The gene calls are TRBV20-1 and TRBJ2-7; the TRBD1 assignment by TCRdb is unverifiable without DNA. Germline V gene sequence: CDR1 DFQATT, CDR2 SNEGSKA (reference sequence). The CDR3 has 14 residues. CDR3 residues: CSARDRRGWYEQYF.